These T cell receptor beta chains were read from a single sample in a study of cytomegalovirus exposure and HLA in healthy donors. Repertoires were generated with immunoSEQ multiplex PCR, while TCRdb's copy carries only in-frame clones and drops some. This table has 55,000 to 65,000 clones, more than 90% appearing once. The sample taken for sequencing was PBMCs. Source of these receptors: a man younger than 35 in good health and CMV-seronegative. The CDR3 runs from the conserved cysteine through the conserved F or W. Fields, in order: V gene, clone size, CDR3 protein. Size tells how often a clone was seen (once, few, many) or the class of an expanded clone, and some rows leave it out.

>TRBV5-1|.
CASSFLAQNGELFF
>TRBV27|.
CASSLAHSTDTQYF
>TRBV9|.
CASSAQPGQNYGYTF
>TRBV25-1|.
CASSGSTQETQYF
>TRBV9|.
CASSVEGGRATDTQYF
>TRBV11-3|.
CASSSRRGVYNEQFF
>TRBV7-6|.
CASSLGVPNEQFF
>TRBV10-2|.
CASSLGHTEAFF
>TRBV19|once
CASTNSRSGLNTEAFF
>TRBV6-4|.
CASSASPGNTEAFF
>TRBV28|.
CASSLTGASSYEQYF
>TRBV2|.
CASRVRVPHEQYF
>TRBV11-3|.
CASSAKTGGNNEQFF
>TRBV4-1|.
CASSRHDRGSTDTQYF
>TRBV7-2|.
CASRPTTGSYEQYF
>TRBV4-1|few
CASSQVAGGELFF
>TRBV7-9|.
CASSFLLAGTGELFF
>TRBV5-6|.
CASSFQGLAQPQHF
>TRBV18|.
CASWRGDSSYNEQFF
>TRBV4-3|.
CASSQKGPDSGEKLFF
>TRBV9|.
CASSVVAGGNNEQFF
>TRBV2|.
CASSELSGGPQDEQFF
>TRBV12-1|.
CASSLLAEGSFYEQYF
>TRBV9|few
CASSAQMATNEKLFF
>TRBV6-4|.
CASSEGLAGASDTQYF
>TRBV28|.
CASGLAEYSYEQYF
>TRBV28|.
CASSLPLAGLYEQYF
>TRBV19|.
CATKTLSGSLDEQFF
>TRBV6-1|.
CASTHEGGEQYF
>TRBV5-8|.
CASRARGTPEYEQYF
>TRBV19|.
CASSKGTGGDTQYF
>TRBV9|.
CASSVEPDNYEQYF
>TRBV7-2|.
CASGRDYQYNEQFF
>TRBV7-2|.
CASRSHTGTGGNEQYF
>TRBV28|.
CASSLMEGEQYF
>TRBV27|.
CASSLVRGGTSGIYEQFF
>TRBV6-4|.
CASSDTGEAGNEQFF
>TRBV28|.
CASSLDSGGIYQPQHF
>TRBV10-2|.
CASSEFRVNGYTF
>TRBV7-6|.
CASSFERPYNEQFF
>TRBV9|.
CASSVANFNEQFF
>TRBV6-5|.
CASSSGEDDEQYF
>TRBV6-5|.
CASSPRGPRYEQYF
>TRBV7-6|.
CASSLLAANTGELFF
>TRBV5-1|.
CASSQEGAQETQYF
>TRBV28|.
CASSLGGFSYNEQFF
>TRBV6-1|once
CALELVGGNQPQHF
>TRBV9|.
CASSGEETQYF
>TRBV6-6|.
CASSYGLAGTTGELFF
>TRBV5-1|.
CASSWTGGIEAFF
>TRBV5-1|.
CASSSGLYTGELFF
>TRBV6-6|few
CASSLQRSNYGYTF
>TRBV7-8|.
CASSLAPLPGYEQYF
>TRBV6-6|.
CASSPIQGYNEKLFF
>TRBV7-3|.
CASSFSPGDTQYF
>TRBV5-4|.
CASSSSRKRGFFGYTF
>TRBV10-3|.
CAISDRGETQYF
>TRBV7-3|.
CASSPGGGLITDTQYF
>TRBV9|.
CASSVVETSVRGGEQYF